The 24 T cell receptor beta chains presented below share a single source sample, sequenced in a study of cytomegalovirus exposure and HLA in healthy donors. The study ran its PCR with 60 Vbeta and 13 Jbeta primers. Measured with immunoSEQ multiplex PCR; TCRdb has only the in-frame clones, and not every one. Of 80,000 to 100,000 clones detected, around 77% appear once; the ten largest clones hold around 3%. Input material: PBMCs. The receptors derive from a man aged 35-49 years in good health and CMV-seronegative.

Here the CDR3 DNA reads TGTGCCAGCAGCTTGGGCGGAGGACAGGGGAGCACAGATACGCAGTATTTT. Protein sequence: CASSLGGGQGSTDTQYF. This chain connects TRBV5-4 to TRBJ2-3; 9 positions match TRBD1. This CDR3 contains 17 residues. V lost 0 bases, J lost 0 bases, and 5 bases stayed unmatched. CDR1 and CDR2 from the germline V gene are SGHNT and YYREEE (reference sequence).

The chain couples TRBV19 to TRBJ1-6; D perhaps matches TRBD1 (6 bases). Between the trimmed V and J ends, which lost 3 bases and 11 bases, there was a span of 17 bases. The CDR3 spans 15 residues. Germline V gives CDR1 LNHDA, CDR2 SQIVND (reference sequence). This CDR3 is CASSMTTSGGPPLHF. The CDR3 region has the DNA TGTGCCAGTAGTATGACGACCTCCGGGGGGCCACCCCTCCACTTT.

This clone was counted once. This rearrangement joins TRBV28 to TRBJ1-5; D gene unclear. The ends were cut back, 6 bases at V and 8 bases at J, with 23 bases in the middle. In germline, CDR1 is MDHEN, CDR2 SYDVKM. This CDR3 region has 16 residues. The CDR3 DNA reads TGTGCCAGCAGCCCCTACCGGGAGGGAGGGTTGGAGCCCCAGCATTTT. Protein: CASSPYREGGLEPQHF.

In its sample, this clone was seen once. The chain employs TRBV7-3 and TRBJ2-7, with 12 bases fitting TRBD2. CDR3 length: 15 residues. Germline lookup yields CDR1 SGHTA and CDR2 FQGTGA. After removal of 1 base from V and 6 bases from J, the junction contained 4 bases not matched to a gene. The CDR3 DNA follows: TGTGCCAGCAGCTTAATGCTAGCGGGGGGGCCCGAGCAGTACTTC. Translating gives CASSLMLAGGPEQYF. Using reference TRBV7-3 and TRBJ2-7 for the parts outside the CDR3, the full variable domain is GAGVSQTPSNKVTEKGKYVELRCDPISGHTALYWYRQSLGQGPEFLIYFQGTGAADDSGLPNDRFFAVRPEGSVSTLKIQRTERGDSAVYLCASSLMLAGGPEQYFGPGTRLTVT.

In DNA, the CDR3 is TGTGCCAGCAGCTCCGGACTAGTGGAGACCCAGTACTTC. Protein sequence: CASSSGLVETQYF. The chain carries TRBV11-2 and TRBJ2-5; TRBD2 matches at 7 bases. The length of the CDR3 is 13 residues. CDR1 is SGHAT, CDR2 FQNNGV, per germline. V gave up 4 bases and J gave up 5 bases; unmatched junction bases: 4. The whole variable domain, remainder taken from reference TRBV11-2 and TRBJ2-5, is EAGVAQSPRYKIIEKRQSVAFWCNPISGHATLYWYQQILGQGPKLLIQFQNNGVVDDSQLPKDRFSAERLKGVDSTLKIQPAKLEDSAVYLCASSSGLVETQYFGPGTRLLVL.

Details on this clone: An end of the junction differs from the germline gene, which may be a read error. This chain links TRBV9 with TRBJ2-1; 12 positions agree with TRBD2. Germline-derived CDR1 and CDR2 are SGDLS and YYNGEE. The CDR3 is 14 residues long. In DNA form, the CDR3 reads TGTGCCAGCAGCGTAGATCTAGCGGGGGGGCCTTCGGTCTTC. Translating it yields CASSVDLAGGPSVF.

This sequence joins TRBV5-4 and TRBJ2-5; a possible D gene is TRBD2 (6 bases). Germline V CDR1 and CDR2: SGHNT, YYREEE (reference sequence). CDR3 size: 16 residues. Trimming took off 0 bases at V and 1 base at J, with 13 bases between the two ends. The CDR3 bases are TGTGCCAGCAGCTTGGGGGACCTCGGGGGCCAAGAGACCCAGTACTTC. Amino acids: CASSLGDLGGQETQYF.

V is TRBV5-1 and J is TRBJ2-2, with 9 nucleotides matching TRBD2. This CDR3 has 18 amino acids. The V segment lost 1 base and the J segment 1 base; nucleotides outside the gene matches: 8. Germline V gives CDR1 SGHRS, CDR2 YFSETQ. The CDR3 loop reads CASSLFELAGMNTGELFF. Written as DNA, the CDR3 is TGCGCCAGCAGCTTGTTCGAGCTAGCGGGAATGAACACCGGGGAGCTGTTTTTT.

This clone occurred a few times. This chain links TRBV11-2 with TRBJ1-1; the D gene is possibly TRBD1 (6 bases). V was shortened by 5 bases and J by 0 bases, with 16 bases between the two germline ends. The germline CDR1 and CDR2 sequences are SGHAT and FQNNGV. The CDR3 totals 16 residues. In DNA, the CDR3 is TGTGCCAGCAGCCCTGGCTCAGGGGCCATGAACACTGAAGCTTTCTTT. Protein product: CASSPGSGAMNTEAFF.

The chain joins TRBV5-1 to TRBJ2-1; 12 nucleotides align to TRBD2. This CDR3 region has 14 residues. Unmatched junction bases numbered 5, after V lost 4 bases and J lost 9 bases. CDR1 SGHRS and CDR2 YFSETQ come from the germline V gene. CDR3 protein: CASSSPGLAGEQFF. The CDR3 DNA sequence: TGCGCCAGCAGCAGTCCGGGACTAGCGGGTGAGCAGTTCTTC.

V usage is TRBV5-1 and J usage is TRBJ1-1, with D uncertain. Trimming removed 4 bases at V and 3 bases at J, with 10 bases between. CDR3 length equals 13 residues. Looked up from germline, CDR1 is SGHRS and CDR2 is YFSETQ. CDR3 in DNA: TGCGCCAGCAGCGTCGAGGGTTACACTGAAGCTTTCTTT. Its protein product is CASSVEGYTEAFF.

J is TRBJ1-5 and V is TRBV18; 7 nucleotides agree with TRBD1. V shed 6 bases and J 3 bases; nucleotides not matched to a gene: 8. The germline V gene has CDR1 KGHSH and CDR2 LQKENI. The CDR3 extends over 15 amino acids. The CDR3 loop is CASSPLDRSNQPQHF. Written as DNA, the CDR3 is TGTGCCAGCTCGCCTTTGGACAGGTCCAATCAGCCCCAGCATTTT.

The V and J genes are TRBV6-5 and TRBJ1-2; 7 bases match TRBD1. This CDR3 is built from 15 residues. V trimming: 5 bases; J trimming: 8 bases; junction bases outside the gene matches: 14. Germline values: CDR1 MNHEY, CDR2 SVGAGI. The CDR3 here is CASSGGSGGTGGYTF. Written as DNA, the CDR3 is TGTGCCAGCAGTGGTGGGTCAGGGGGGACGGGCGGCTACACCTTC.

CDR3 region: CASSWGTGLSAEAFF. CDR3 coding DNA: TGTGCCAGCAGCTGGGGGACAGGGCTATCCGCTGAAGCTTTCTTT. This chain joins TRBV7-9 and TRBJ1-1, with 9 nucleotides matching TRBD1. The CDR3 has 15 residues. The V gene end was trimmed by 4 bases and the J gene end by 6 bases; junction bases not matched to a gene: 9. Germline lookup yields CDR1 SEHNR and CDR2 FQNEAQ (reference sequence).

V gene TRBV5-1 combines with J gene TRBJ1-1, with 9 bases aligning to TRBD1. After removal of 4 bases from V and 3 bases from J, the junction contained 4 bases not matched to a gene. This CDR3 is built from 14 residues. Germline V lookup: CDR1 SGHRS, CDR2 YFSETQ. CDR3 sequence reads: CASSLTGGDTEAFF. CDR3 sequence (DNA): TGCGCCAGCAGCCTGACAGGGGGGGACACTGAAGCTTTCTTT.

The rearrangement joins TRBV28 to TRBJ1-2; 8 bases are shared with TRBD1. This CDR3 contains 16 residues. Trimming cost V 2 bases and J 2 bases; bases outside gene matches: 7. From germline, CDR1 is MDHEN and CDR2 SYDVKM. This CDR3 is CASSLGAGGKNYGYTF. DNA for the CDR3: TGTGCCAGCAGTTTAGGGGCAGGGGGCAAGAACTATGGCTACACCTTC.

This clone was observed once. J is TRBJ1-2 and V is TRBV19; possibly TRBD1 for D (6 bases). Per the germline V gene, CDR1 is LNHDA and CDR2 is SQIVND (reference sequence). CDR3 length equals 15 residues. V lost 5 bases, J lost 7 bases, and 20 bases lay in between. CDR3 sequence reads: CASSVPRAGATGYTF. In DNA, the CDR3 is TGTGCCAGTAGTGTCCCCCGGGCGGGGGCTACTGGCTACACCTTC.

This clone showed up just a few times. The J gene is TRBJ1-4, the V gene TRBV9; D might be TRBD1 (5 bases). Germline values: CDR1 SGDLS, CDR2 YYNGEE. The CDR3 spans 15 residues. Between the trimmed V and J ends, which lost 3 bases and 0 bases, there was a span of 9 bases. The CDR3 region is CASSEGFATNEKLFF. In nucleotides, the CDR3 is TGTGCCAGCAGCGAGGGGTTCGCAACTAATGAAAAACTGTTTTTT.

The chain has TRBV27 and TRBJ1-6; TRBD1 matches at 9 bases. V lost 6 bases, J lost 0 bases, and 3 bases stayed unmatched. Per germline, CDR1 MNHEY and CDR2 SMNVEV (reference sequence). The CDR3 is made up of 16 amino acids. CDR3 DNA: TGTGCCAGCAGGGCGACAGGGGGCTCCTATAATTCACCCCTCCACTTT. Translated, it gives CASRATGGSYNSPLHF.

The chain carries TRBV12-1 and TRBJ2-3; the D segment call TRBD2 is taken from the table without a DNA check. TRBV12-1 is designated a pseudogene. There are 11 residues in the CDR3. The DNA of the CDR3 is TGTGCCAGCAGCCTCACAGATACGCAGTATTTT. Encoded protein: CASSLTDTQYF.

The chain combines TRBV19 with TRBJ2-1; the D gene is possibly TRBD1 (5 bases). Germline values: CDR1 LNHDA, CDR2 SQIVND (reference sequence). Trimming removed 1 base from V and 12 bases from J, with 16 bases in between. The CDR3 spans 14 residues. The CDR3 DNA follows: TGTGCCAGTAGTATAGTTAACAGGAAAATTGGGCAGTTCTTC. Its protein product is CASSIVNRKIGQFF.

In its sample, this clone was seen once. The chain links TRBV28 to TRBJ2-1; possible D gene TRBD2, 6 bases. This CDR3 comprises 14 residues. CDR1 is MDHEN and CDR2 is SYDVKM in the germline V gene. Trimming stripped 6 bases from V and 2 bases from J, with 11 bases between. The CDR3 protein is CASSVAAPYNEQFF. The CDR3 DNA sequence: TGTGCCAGCAGCGTAGCGGCACCCTACAATGAGCAGTTCTTC.

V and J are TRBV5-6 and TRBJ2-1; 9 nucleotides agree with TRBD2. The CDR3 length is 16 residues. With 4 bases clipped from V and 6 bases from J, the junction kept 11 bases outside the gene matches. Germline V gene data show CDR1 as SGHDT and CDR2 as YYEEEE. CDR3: CASSTLQRGDSNEQFF. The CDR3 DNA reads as TGTGCCAGCAGCACTCTCCAGCGGGGGGATTCCAATGAGCAGTTCTTC.

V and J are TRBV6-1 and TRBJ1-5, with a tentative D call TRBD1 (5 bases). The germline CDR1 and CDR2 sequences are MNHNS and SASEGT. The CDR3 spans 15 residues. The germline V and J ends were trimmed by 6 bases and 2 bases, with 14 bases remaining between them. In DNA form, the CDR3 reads TGTGCCAGCAGCCGCGACAGTTCTCGCAATCAGCCCCAGCATTTT. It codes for CASSRDSSRNQPQHF.